One sample yielded the 23 T cell receptor beta chains listed below, sequenced in a study of identical twins. TCRdb re-derived calls from the 5' RACE reads in MiXCR, one entry per CDR3 protein. The sample has some 590,000 distinct CDR3 sequences; around 9.6% are singletons. The sample was also reused in another study, on yellow fever vaccine responses in identical twins.

The specimen sequenced was PBMCs. These receptors were obtained from a woman under 30 in good health.

This clonotype was observed a few times. The chain couples TRBV5-1 to TRBJ2-5, with D possibly being TRBD2 (6 bases). CDR3 length: 14 amino acids. V shed 1 base and J shed 5 bases, with 12 bases lying between them. From germline, CDR1 is SGHRS and CDR2 YFSETQ. The CDR3 bases are TGCGCCAGCAGCTTGTACGGGGGACTTGAGACCCAGTACTTC. Protein sequence: CASSLYGGLETQYF. Using reference TRBV5-1 and TRBJ2-5 for the parts outside the CDR3, the full variable domain is KAGVTQTPRYLIKTRGQQVTLSCSPISGHRSVSWYQQTPGQGLQFLFEYFSETQRNKGNFPGRFSGRQFSNSRSEMNVSTLELGDSALYLCASSLYGGLETQYFGPGTRLLVL.

This clonotype was detected a few times. The rearrangement uses TRBV5-1 and TRBJ2-7; 11 bases are shared with TRBD1. Germline trimming cut 0 bases from V and 1 base from J; bases unmatched to any gene: 3. Germline V gives CDR1 SGHRS, CDR2 YFSETQ. The CDR3 runs to 16 residues. CDR3 protein: CASSLGGTGGSYEQYF. In DNA, the CDR3 is TGCGCCAGCAGCTTGGGAGGGACAGGGGGATCCTACGAGCAGTACTTC.

The J gene is TRBJ2-3, the V gene TRBV4-2; 9 positions match TRBD2. This CDR3 is built from 17 residues. Germline V lookup: CDR1 LGHNA, CDR2 YNFKEQ. Trimming cost V 4 bases and J 3 bases; bases outside gene matches: 11. CDR3 nucleotide sequence: TGTGCCAGCAGCCCCTACCCAGGCGGGGGGGAAACAGATACGCAGTATTTT. Translated, it gives CASSPYPGGGETDTQYF.

This clonotype was seen ten or more times. The V call is TRBV5-5, the J call TRBJ2-7, with a tentative D call TRBD1 (6 bases). CDR3 length: 14 residues. The V gene lost 4 bases and the J gene lost 0 bases, with 11 bases spanning the gap. CDR1 and CDR2 from the germline V gene are SGHKS and YYEKEE (reference sequence). In DNA form, the CDR3 reads TGTGCCAGCAGCAGACAGGAATCCTCCTACGAGCAGTACTTC. It translates to CASSRQESSYEQYF. Complete variable domain (other parts from reference TRBV5-5 and TRBJ2-7): DAGVTQSPTHLIKTRGQQVTLRCSPISGHKSVSWYQQVLGQGPQFIFQYYEKEERGRGNFPDRFSARQFPNYSSELNVNALLLGDSALYLCASSRQESSYEQYFGPGTRLTVT.

This clonotype was counted a few times. The V call is TRBV20-1, the J call TRBJ2-1; TRBD1 matches 9 bases. The CDR3 is 13 amino acids. With V trimmed by 6 bases and J by 7 bases, 7 bases remained unmatched. Germline-derived CDR1 and CDR2 are DFQATT and SNEGSKA (reference sequence). Written as DNA, the CDR3 is TGCAGTGCCCTAAGGACAGGGGATAATGAGCAGTTCTTC. This codes for CSALRTGDNEQFF.

This clonotype was observed a handful of times. The V and J genes are TRBV3-1 and TRBJ1-2; D remains ambiguous. Germline V gives CDR1 LGHDT, CDR2 YNNKEL (reference sequence). V gave up 0 bases and J gave up 4 bases, with 12 bases separating them. The CDR3 loop spans 15 amino acids. CDR3 residues: CASSQDLGSGYGYTF. DNA of the CDR3: TGTGCCAGCAGCCAAGATTTAGGGTCTGGCTATGGCTACACCTTC.

The chain carries TRBV2 and TRBJ2-5; 7 nucleotides agree with TRBD1. V gave up 4 bases and J gave up 1 base; unmatched junction bases: 6. Germline loops: CDR1 SNHLY, CDR2 FYNNEI. The CDR3 runs 15 residues. CDR3 sequence: CASSGHGTAQETQYF. The CDR3 DNA reads as TGTGCCAGCAGTGGTCACGGGACAGCCCAAGAGACCCAGTACTTC.

This clonotype was observed many times. The V and J genes are TRBV18 and TRBJ2-7, with D perhaps matching TRBD2 (5 bases). Germline V gives CDR1 KGHSH, CDR2 LQKENI. The CDR3 length is 14 residues. The V end lost 8 bases, the J end lost 0 bases, and 14 bases lay between the germline ends. This CDR3 reads CASGEIGSSYEQYF. The CDR3 DNA reads as TGTGCCAGCGGGGAAATAGGGAGCTCCTACGAGCAGTACTTC.

This clonotype was picked up a small number of times. Mismatch with germline at one junction end may stem from a read error. V usage is TRBV7-7 and J usage is TRBJ2-7, with D hard to call. Germline V lookup: CDR1 SSHAT, CDR2 FNYEAQ (reference sequence). The CDR3 has 14 residues. In nucleotides, the CDR3 is TGTGCTAGCAGCCCAGTAGGGTCGGACTACGAGCAGTACTTC. Translated: CASSPVGSDYEQYF.

V gene TRBV2 combines with J gene TRBJ2-5; no reliable D call. V was shortened by 6 bases and J by 4 bases, with 6 bases between the two germline ends. Per germline, CDR1 SNHLY and CDR2 FYNNEI. This CDR3 region has 11 residues. The CDR3 DNA sequence: TGTGCCAGCAGGGCAACAGAGACCCAGTACTTC. Translating it yields CASRATETQYF. Combining the CDR3 with reference TRBV2 and TRBJ2-5 gives the whole variable domain EPEVTQTPSHQVTQMGQEVILRCVPISNHLYFYWYRQILGQKVEFLVSFYNNEISEKSEIFDDQFSVERPDGSNFTLKIRSTKLEDSAMYFCASRATETQYFGPGTRLLVL.

The chain combines TRBV12-3 or TRBV12-4 with TRBJ2-7, with D uncertain. The V end was cut by 1 base, the J end by 0 bases, with 10 bases between. The CDR3 totals 15 residues. In DNA, the CDR3 is TGTGCCAGCAGTTTAGGTCAGCAGAACTCCTACGAGCAGTACTTC. It codes for CASSLGQQNSYEQYF.

CDR3 bases: TGTGCCAGCAGCTCCCCTTGGGAGAGCGCGGGGGATACGCAGTATTTT. Residues: CASSSPWESAGDTQYF. The rearrangement uses TRBV7-8 and TRBJ2-3; TRBD2 is a possible D gene (6 bases). CDR3 length: 16 amino acids. V was cut by 4 bases and J by 6 bases, with 20 bases left in between. The germline V gene has CDR1 SGHVS and CDR2 FQNEAQ.

The gene calls are TRBV7-9 and TRBJ2-3, with D hard to call. CDR1 and CDR2 (germline): SEHNR, FQNEAQ (reference sequence). The V end was cut by 5 bases, the J end by 1 base, with 13 bases between. CDR3 size: 15 residues. CDR3: CASSPGTLRTDTQYF. The CDR3 DNA follows: TGTGCCAGCAGCCCCGGCACGCTACGCACAGATACGCAGTATTTT.

The sample holds a few counts of this clonotype. The chain recombines TRBV12-3 or TRBV12-4 with TRBJ2-5, with D perhaps TRBD2 (5 bases). The CDR3 is 14 residues long. Trimming took 0 bases from V and 3 from J, leaving 8 bases between them. CDR3 residues: CASSLAKEEETQYF. The CDR3 DNA sequence: TGTGCCAGCAGTTTAGCGAAGGAGGAAGAGACCCAGTACTTC.

The rearrangement joins TRBV27 to TRBJ2-7, with a possible D match to TRBD1 (6 bases). The V gene's germline CDR1 is MNHEY and CDR2 SMNVEV (reference sequence). This CDR3 has 18 amino acids. V was cut by 4 bases and J by 0 bases, with 22 bases left in between. CDR3 DNA: TGTGCCAGCAGTTCGAAAAGGACAGTTCCTGTGGGCTCCTACGAGCAGTACTTC. Translation gives CASSSKRTVPVGSYEQYF.

This clonotype occurred a few times. The chain carries TRBV30 and TRBJ2-1; D gene unclear. Trimming left V 2 bases short and J 10 bases short, with 15 bases between. Germline-derived CDR1 and CDR2 are GTSNPN and SVGIG (reference sequence). CDR3 length equals 13 residues. In DNA, the CDR3 is TGTGCCTGGAGTAACACTCGAGACCTAGAGCAGTTCTTC. This translates into CAWSNTRDLEQFF.

This clonotype was seen more than once but under ten times. The chain joins TRBV15 to TRBJ2-7; 7 bases agree with TRBD1. CDR1 and CDR2 (germline): LNHNV, YYDKDF (reference sequence). V gave up 1 base and J gave up 4 bases; unmatched junction bases: 10. The CDR3 runs to 16 residues. In DNA, the CDR3 is TGTGCCACCAGCAGAGCCAGGGGGAATCCCCTATACGAGCAGTACTTC. Translating gives CATSRARGNPLYEQYF.

This clonotype occurred many times. CDR3 residues: CASSLGSGSGDTQYF. CDR3 nucleotides: TGTGCCAGCAGCCTTGGTAGCGGGAGTGGAGATACGCAGTATTTT. This rearrangement joins TRBV3-1 to TRBJ2-3, with 9 bases lining up with TRBD2. There are 15 residues in the CDR3. The junction had 7 bases not matched to a gene; V was cut back by 4 bases and J by 5 bases. Germline V gene lookup returns CDR1 LGHDT and CDR2 YNNKEL (reference sequence).

This clonotype was seen a few times. J is TRBJ1-5 and V is TRBV30, with D perhaps TRBD1 (5 bases). The CDR3 spans 14 residues. Germline-derived CDR1 and CDR2 are GTSNPN and SVGIG (reference sequence). The V end lost 2 bases, the J end lost 4 bases, and 12 bases lay between the germline ends. Written as DNA, the CDR3 is TGTGCCTGGAGTCATCTCAGGGTTAATCAGCCCCAGCATTTT. It specifies CAWSHLRVNQPQHF.

This clonotype showed up just a few times. The chain joins TRBV5-1 to TRBJ2-3, with TRBD2 matching over 7 bases. The CDR3 sequence is 16 residues long. Per germline, CDR1 SGHRS and CDR2 YFSETQ. The V gene end was trimmed by 0 bases and the J gene end by 4 bases; junction bases not matched to a gene: 8. CDR3 sequence: CASSLAAAGAPDTQYF. CDR3 DNA: TGCGCCAGCAGCTTGGCAGCTGCGGGAGCCCCAGATACGCAGTATTTT.

Ten or more counts support this clonotype. The chain recombines TRBV14 with TRBJ2-1; unclear D gene. V lost 4 bases to trimming and J lost 4 bases, with 17 bases between them. Germline V gene sequence: CDR1 SGHDN, CDR2 FVKESK. The CDR3 contains 16 residues. The DNA of the CDR3 is TGTGCCAGCAGCCCCTTAGGTGGGGTAGGATACAATGAGCAGTTCTTC. It translates to CASSPLGGVGYNEQFF.

The chain is built from TRBV3-1 and TRBJ2-7; 8 bases line up with TRBD1. Germline values: CDR1 LGHDT, CDR2 YNNKEL (reference sequence). CDR3 size: 14 residues. V shed 4 bases, J shed 2 bases, and the junction held 4 bases outside the gene matches. The CDR3 loop reads CASSPVTGAYEQYF. The CDR3, as DNA: TGTGCCAGCAGCCCCGTGACAGGGGCCTACGAGCAGTACTTC.

The J gene is TRBJ2-1, the V gene TRBV12-3 or TRBV12-4; 12 bases align to TRBD2. The CDR3 length is 16 residues. V shed 5 bases, J shed 7 bases, and the junction held 9 bases outside the gene matches. CDR3 bases: TGTGCCAGCAGTCCGAGGACTAGCGGGGATTGGAATGAGCAGTTCTTC. Protein sequence: CASSPRTSGDWNEQFF.